Listed here is a single T cell receptor beta chain. Antigen: not known. The sample comes from a study of beta chain features in type 1 diabetes. Across the study: When patients were set against healthy donors, age, gender and cell yields were similar.

Investigators reverse transcribed all isolated RNA, so they sequenced expressed TCRB transcripts. Measured with immunoSEQ multiplex PCR; TCRdb has only the in-frame clones, and not every one. The data show some 300,000 clones, with approximately 8% seen just once and approximately 0.93% held by the top ten. Overall study results and limits: Researchers could not determine here whether HLA type influences TCRB rearrangement.

The TCR originated in a young woman in good health. Sequences were obtained from central memory CD4+ T cells from blood.

The CDR3 DNA is TGTGCCAGCTCCATCGGGCCAGTTTCTTCCGGCTATGGCTACACCTTC. This translates into CASSIGPVSSGYGYTF. This chain joins TRBV28 and TRBJ1-2; D is unresolved. The CDR3 spans 16 residues. Trimming pared 8 bases from V and 4 bases from J, leaving 23 bases between. The germline V gene has CDR1 MDHEN and CDR2 SYDVKM.